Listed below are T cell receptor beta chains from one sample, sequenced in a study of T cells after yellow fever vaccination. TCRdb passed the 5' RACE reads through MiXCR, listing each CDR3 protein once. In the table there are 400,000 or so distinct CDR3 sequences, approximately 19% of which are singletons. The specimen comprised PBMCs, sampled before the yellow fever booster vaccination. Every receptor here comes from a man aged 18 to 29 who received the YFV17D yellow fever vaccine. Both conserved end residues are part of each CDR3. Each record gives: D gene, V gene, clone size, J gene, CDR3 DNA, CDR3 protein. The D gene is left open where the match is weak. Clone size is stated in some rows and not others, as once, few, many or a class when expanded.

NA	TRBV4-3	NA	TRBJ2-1	TGCGCCAGCAGCCCATACAAGGTTTACAATGAGCAGTTCTTC	CASSPYKVYNEQFF
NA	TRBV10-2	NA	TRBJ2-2	TGCGCCAGCAGGTTGACCGACCTGAGGGGGGAGCTGTTTTTT	CASRLTDLRGELFF
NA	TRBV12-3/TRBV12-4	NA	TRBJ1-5	TGTGCCAGCAGTTTAGCGGGGGCCGCTCAGCCCCAGCATTTT	CASSLAGAAQPQHF
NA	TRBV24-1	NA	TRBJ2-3	TGTGCCACCAGTGGTCCGGAGGGGGCCGGCACAGATACGCAGTATTTT	CATSGPEGAGTDTQYF
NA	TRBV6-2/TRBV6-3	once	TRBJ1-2	TGTGCCAGCCAGGGTACAGGGCCTGGCTACACCTTC	CASQGTGPGYTF
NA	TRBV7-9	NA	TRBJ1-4	TGTGCCAGCAGAACGGACGTTAATGAAAAACTGTTTTTT	CASRTDVNEKLFF
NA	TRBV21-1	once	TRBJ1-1	TGTGCCAGCAGCAAACTAGGCAGAGAAACGAACACTGAAGCTTTCTTT	CASSKLGRETNTEAFF
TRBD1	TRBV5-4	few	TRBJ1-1	TGTGCCAGCAGCGTGGACAGGGGGAACACTGAAGCTTTCTTT	CASSVDRGNTEAFF
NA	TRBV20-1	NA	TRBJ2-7	TGCAGTGCTAGTCAGCGCGACGAGCAGTACTTC	CSASQRDEQYF
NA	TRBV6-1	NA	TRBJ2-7	TGTGCCAGCAGCCCTTGGGGGCAAACCTACGAGCAGTACTTC	CASSPWGQTYEQYF
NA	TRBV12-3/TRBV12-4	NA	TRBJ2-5	TGTGCCAGCAGTTTGTGGTGGGACGGATTTCGAGAGACCCAGTACTTC	CASSLWWDGFRETQYF
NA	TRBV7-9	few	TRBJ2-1	TGTGCCAGCAGCTTAGCCGACTGGAGGGAGCAGTTCTTC	CASSLADWREQFF